This TCR beta chain comes out of a study of blood T cell repertoires in COVID-19 (dated by TCRdb to about 2020). With regard to the full study: Samples from collaborators originated in the United States, Italy and Spain and spanned both the acute and convalescent phases of COVID-19. The material from the prospective study consisted of cDNA or gDNA derived from T cells, B-cell-depleted T cells, or PBMCs. Deeply sampled blood TCRbeta repertoires from subjects exposed to, actively infected with, or recovered from COVID-19 were included in the dataset. The repertoires were released in a freely available public database intended as a resource for research on the immune response to SARS-CoV-2. Samples came from the ongoing ImmuneRACE study (first 160 participants) plus 1,254 subjects from 6 global collaborators. Nearly every sample came with metadata listing a de-identified subject ID, COVID-19 status, age in years and sex. Where available, HLA class I and class II types were taken from metadata supplied by the sample provider and were not determined by assay-based typing.

The research as a whole found: The amount of clinical and demographic metadata varied by source and participant and was provided uncurated.

From a lookup of the germline V gene, CDR1 and CDR2 are SGDLS and YYNGEE. V is reduced by 3 bases and J by 1 base, leaving a spacing of 13 bases between them. From the cysteine through the phenylalanine, the CDR3 covers 16 amino acids. The sequence is cut down to CDR3 DNA, 48 bases in frame from base 1. Concerning this clone itself: This clone's antigen is unknown. Nothing much larger sits one base from this clone, and base qualities are not available.

In Seattle, one collaborating source enrolled patients while the infection was active and tracked those patients longitudinally over the course of disease. Collaborating institutions collected whole blood in K2EDTA tubes following their own protocols. For TCRbeta analysis, collaborators shipped samples in one of three forms: frozen whole blood, isolated PBMCs, or DNA extracted from either of those sample types. The immunoSEQ Assay, a bias-controlled multiplex PCR, was used to amplify TCRbeta CDR3 regions from genomic DNA. The original pipeline was this. The number of nucleated cells in each sample was estimated from the amplification of reference gene primers within the assay. Sequence reads were collapsed and filtered to measure the absolute abundance of every unique TCRbeta CDR3 rearrangement. For each sample, productive Simpson clonality was calculated as the square root of Simpson's diversity index across productive rearrangements. Sourced from immuneACCESS, this table was stored by TCRdb with only in-frame sequences that have V and J called. A share of the clones is absent; for the studies checked, an unresolved V gene accounts for under half, and the remainder has no known explanation. V and J calls and clone size are given by that table; D and trimming were obtained from the DNA. The sample includes over 400,000 clones, with 85% to 90% observed a single time. Roughly 8% of the sample is in the top ten clones.

Source material: peripheral blood. This TCR came from a woman aged 45-65 years with COVID-19, enrolled during active disease. The receptor chain draws on TRBV9 and TRBJ2-2, with a weak D call of TRBD2 (6 bases match). The CDR3 in this case is CASSDAGPMNTGELFF. The nucleotide sequence is TGTGCCAGCAGCGACGCGGGACCGATGAACACCGGGGAGCTGTTTTTT. This CDR3, with the reference TRBV9 and TRBJ2-2 proteins standing in past its ends, gives the full variable domain DSGVTQTPKHLITATGQRVTLRCSPRSGDLSVYWYQQSLDQGLQFLIQYYNGEERAKGNILERFSAQQFPDLHSELNLSSLELGDSALYFCASSDAGPMNTGELFFGEGSRLTVL.